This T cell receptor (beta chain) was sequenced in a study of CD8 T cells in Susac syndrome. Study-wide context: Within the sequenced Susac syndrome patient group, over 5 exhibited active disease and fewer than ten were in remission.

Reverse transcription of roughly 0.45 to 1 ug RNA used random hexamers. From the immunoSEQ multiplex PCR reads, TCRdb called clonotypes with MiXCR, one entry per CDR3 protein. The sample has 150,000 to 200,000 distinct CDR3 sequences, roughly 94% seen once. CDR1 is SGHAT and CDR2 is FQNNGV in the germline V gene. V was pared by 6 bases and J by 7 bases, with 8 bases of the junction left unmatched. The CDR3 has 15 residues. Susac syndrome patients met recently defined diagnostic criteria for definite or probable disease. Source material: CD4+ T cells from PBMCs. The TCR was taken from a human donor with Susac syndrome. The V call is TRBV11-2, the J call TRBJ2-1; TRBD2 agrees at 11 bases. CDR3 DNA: TGTGCCAGCAGGCCGACTAGCGGGGATTTGAATGAGCAGTTCTTC. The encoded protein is CASRPTSGDLNEQFF.